The sequence of this T cell receptor beta chain was determined in a study of shared clonotypes between healthy human individuals. Whole-study findings and limits: The naive CD4 repertoires of several donors were compared, and around 4.7% of clonotypes were shared.

On this clone itself: The antigen remains undetermined.

The protocol was immunoSEQ multiplex PCR, while the TCRdb copy is restricted to in-frame clones and leaves out a portion. The sample yields hundreds of thousands of clones, less than 98% seen once. Germline CDR1 and CDR2: SGHDT and YYEEEE. The CDR3 is made up of 16 amino acids. V is TRBV5-6 and J is TRBJ2-5, with 11 positions matching TRBD1. The end of the DNA is better explained by TRBJ2-7, so the J call may be wrong. This sequence was found in a woman younger than 45 in good health. The specimen sequenced was naive CD4+ T cells sorted from blood. As for subset: CD45RA+ positively selected. CDR3 in DNA: TGTGCCAGCAGCTTGGCGGGGACAGGGGGAACCTACGAGCAGTACTTC. Translated: CASSLAGTGGTYEQYF.